The clone carrying this TCR beta chain was recorded once. The antigen is unknown. This entry is derived from a study of T-cell reconstitution after alpha-beta-depleted transplantation in children. Study conclusions and caveats: It was reported that alpha-beta T cells came from several hundred expanded graft clones (about two months after transplant). In some patients, recipient T cells and intrathymic progenitors surviving conditioning explained high day-60 diversity.

The library targeted TCRbeta and was prepared with unique molecular identifiers. TCRdb redid the calling of the PCR reads with MiXCR, one entry per CDR3 protein. The sample carries 700,000 to 950,000 distinct CDR3 sequences, around 15% recorded once. The CDR3 spans 16 residues. V trimming: 0 bases; J trimming: 4 bases; junction bases outside the gene matches: 4. The germline gives CDR1 MNHEY, CDR2 SVGAGI. Sequencing was performed on PBMCs, mostly from graft donor cells, taken 360 days after TCRalphabeta/CD19-depleted stem cell transplant. The chain employs TRBV6-5 and TRBJ2-7; 12 bases align to TRBD2. The sequence came from a male patient younger than 18 who had a stem cell transplant for acute lymphoblastic leukemia, so the T cells may come from the graft donor. The CDR3 spells CASSYSKTSGRYEQYF. The CDR3, as DNA: TGTGCCAGCAGTTACTCGAAGACTAGCGGGAGATACGAGCAGTACTTC.